Listed here are 20 T cell receptor beta chains from one sample, sequenced in a study of T cells in Graves' hyperthyroidism and ophthalmopathy. Researchers took RNA transcripts and amplified the TCR beta CDR3 regions from them. The study used the HTBI primer set for a first-round RT-PCR of the TCR CDR3. TCRdb itself ran the multiplex PCR reads through MiXCR, one entry per CDR3 protein. In the table there are hundreds of thousands of distinct CDR3 sequences, 46% of which are singletons. The sequenced sample consisted of peripheral blood or thyroid tissue (not recorded which). The receptors come from a woman aged 18-35 years with Graves' hyperthyroidism.

This clonotype appeared once. This chain links TRBV12-3 or TRBV12-4 with TRBJ1-2; maybe TRBD1 (6 bases). The CDR3 covers 12 residues. The V and J ends lost 3 bases and 8 bases respectively, with 10 bases between them. The CDR3 DNA reads as TGTGCCAGCAGTTTTTCAGGGGAAGGCTACACCTTC. Translating gives CASSFSGEGYTF.

At least ten counts were recorded for this clonotype. J is TRBJ2-7 and V is TRBV7-9; D may be TRBD2 (6 bases). This CDR3 is 14 amino acids long. Between the trimmed V and J ends, which lost 5 bases and 5 bases, there was a span of 16 bases. Germline V lookup: CDR1 SEHNR, CDR2 FQNEAQ (reference sequence). For the CDR3, the DNA is TGTGCCAGCAGCCCCACGACTAGGTTACACGAGCAGTACTTC. Amino acids: CASSPTTRLHEQYF.

Only a few counts were recorded for this clonotype. The chain couples TRBV7-9 to TRBJ1-2, with D perhaps matching TRBD1 (6 bases). The V and J ends lost 4 bases and 0 bases respectively, with 9 bases between them. CDR3 length: 14 amino acids. The V gene's germline CDR1 is SEHNR and CDR2 FQNEAQ (reference sequence). This CDR3 reads CASSSNRANYGYTF. CDR3 nucleotides: TGTGCCAGCAGCTCCAACAGGGCTAACTATGGCTACACCTTC.

Of note for this clonotype: At one end the junction does not follow the germline gene, possibly because of a read error. The rearrangement joins TRBV12-3 or TRBV12-4 to TRBJ1-5; TRBD1 agrees at 8 bases. The CDR3 contains 16 residues. In DNA, the CDR3 is TGTGCCAGCAGCTTAGGACAGGGACCCTACGAGCAGCCCCAGCATTTT. Residues: CASSLGQGPYEQPQHF.

This clonotype has just a few counts. The J gene is TRBJ2-5, the V gene TRBV9, with 14 bases identical to TRBD2. The length of the CDR3 is 17 residues. The V and J ends lost 3 bases and 5 bases, in that order; junction bases with no gene match: 9. The germline CDR1 and CDR2 sequences are SGDLS and YYNGEE. The CDR3 reads CASSASGTSGSLETQYF. For the CDR3, the DNA is TGTGCCAGCAGCGCATCCGGGACTAGCGGGAGTCTTGAGACCCAGTACTTC. The full variable domain, completed using reference TRBV9 and TRBJ2-5, is DSGVTQTPKHLITATGQRVTLRCSPRSGDLSVYWYQQSLDQGLQFLIQYYNGEERAKGNILERFSAQQFPDLHSELNLSSLELGDSALYFCASSASGTSGSLETQYFGPGTRLLVL.

The sample holds one count of this clonotype. One junction end disagrees with the germline gene, perhaps due to a read error. The chain recombines TRBV7-2 with TRBJ2-7; D remains unclear. CDR1 is SGHTA, CDR2 FQGNSA, per germline. This CDR3 region has 15 residues. The CDR3: CASSQDSGQYYEQYF. The CDR3 nucleotides are TGCGCCAGCAGCCAAGATTCCGGCCAGTACTACGAGCAGTACTTC.

This clonotype occurred a few times. The germline gene is not matched at one end of the junction; a read error may be the cause. The chain recombines TRBV2 with TRBJ2-7; D ambiguous. The CDR3 has 15 amino acids. Germline V gene sequence: CDR1 SNHLY, CDR2 FYNNEI. The CDR3 loop is CASSQINLGIYEQYF. The CDR3, as DNA: TGCGCCAGCAGCCAAATTAACCTCGGAATCTACGAGCAGTACTTC.

This clonotype was counted a few times. The chain combines TRBV7-9 with TRBJ1-3; D gene ambiguous. With 0 bases removed from V and 0 bases from J, the gap between germline ends came to 9 bases. Germline CDR1 reads SEHNR; CDR2 reads FQNEAQ (reference sequence). The CDR3 runs to 16 residues. CDR3 DNA: TGTGCCAGCAGCTTAGCGATTGGCCACTCTGGAAACACCATATATTTT. The encoded protein is CASSLAIGHSGNTIYF.

Comment on this clonotype: This may come from a read error, since a much larger clone is one base off. V is TRBV7-8 and J is TRBJ1-3, with 7 bases fitting TRBD1. V shed 5 bases and J 4 bases; nucleotides not matched to a gene: 5. This CDR3 has 14 residues. Looked up from germline, CDR1 is SGHVS and CDR2 is FQNEAQ. The CDR3 protein is CASSETGEGNTIYF. The CDR3 DNA follows: TGTGCCAGCAGCGAAACAGGGGAAGGAAACACCATATATTTT.

This sequence joins TRBV11-2 and TRBJ2-5, with D hard to call. Trimming stripped 8 bases from V and 1 base from J, with 11 bases between. The CDR3 extends over 13 amino acids. The V gene's germline CDR1 is SGHAT and CDR2 FQNNGV. The CDR3 sequence: CASSPPSQETQYF. Here the CDR3 DNA reads TGTGCCAGCTCACCACCATCCCAAGAGACCCAGTACTTC.

V and J are TRBV7-9 and TRBJ1-3; the D is unclear. The V end lost 1 base, the J end lost 8 bases, and 12 bases lay between the germline ends. The CDR3 length is 14 residues. CDR1 is SEHNR, CDR2 FQNEAQ, per germline (reference sequence). CDR3 DNA: TGTGCCAGCAGCTTAGAGGACTATGGCTACACCATATATTTT. This sequence encodes CASSLEDYGYTIYF.

The J gene is TRBJ2-6, the V gene TRBV6-2 or TRBV6-3, with TRBD1 identical over 9 bases. Trimming removed 4 bases from V and 2 bases from J; junction bases left unmatched: 3. The length of the CDR3 is 16 residues. Germline V gene sequence: CDR1 MNHEY, CDR2 SVGEGT. CDR3 DNA: TGTGCCAGCAGTTGGACAGGGGCTACTGGGGCCAACGTCCTGACTTTC. It specifies CASSWTGATGANVLTF.

A remark on this clonotype: At one of its ends the junction is not consistent with the germline gene, which may arise from a read error. CDR3 coding DNA: TGTGCCAGCAGTTTAGGGGTTATGGGGGCTGAAGCTTTCTTT. Its protein is CASSLGVMGAEAFF. The chain is built from TRBV13 and TRBJ1-1, with D perhaps matching TRBD1 (5 bases). The CDR3 contains 14 residues. CDR1 PRHDT and CDR2 FYEKMQ come from the germline V gene (reference sequence).

This clonotype came up many times. The gene calls are TRBV5-1 and TRBJ1-1; D unresolved. V gave up 5 bases and J gave up 0 bases, with 8 bases separating them. Germline-derived CDR1 and CDR2 are SGHRS and YFSETQ. The CDR3 sequence is 13 residues long. CDR3 loop: CASRHGLNTEAFF. Written as DNA, the CDR3 is TGCGCCAGCAGACATGGCCTGAACACTGAAGCTTTCTTT.

This clonotype was seen ten or more times. DNA of the CDR3: TGTGCCAGCAGTTTGCCAAACACCATATATTTT. Translated, it gives CASSLPNTIYF. V gene TRBV12-3 or TRBV12-4 combines with J gene TRBJ1-3; D is ambiguous. V was shortened by 3 bases and J by 6 bases, with 3 bases between the two germline ends. CDR3 length equals 11 residues.

This clonotype came up a few times. The junction and the germline gene differ at one end; a read error may be behind it. This chain links TRBV19 with TRBJ1-6, with 7 bases lining up with TRBD1. This CDR3 is 16 amino acids long. Germline CDR1 LNHDA, CDR2 SQIVND (reference sequence). CDR3 nucleotides: TGCGCCAGCAGCCAAGATGGCCGACAGGGCGCTTCACCCCTCCACTTT. This encodes CASSQDGRQGASPLHF. The full variable domain, rest sourced from reference TRBV19 and TRBJ1-6, is DGGITQSPKYLFRKEGQNVTLSCEQNLNHDAMYWYRQDPGQGLRLIYYSQIVNDFQKGDIAEGYSVSREKKESFPLTVTSAQKNPTAFYLCASSQDGRQGASPLHFGNGTRLTVT.

As DNA, the CDR3 is TGTGCCATCAGTTCCCCCTCCCGCACTGAAGCTTTCTTT. It codes for CAISSPSRTEAFF. The genes are TRBV10-3 and TRBJ1-1, with D hard to call. The CDR3 totals 13 residues. V was trimmed by 5 bases and J by 4 bases, leaving 11 bases between them. Germline CDR1 and CDR2: ENHRY and SYGVKD.

This clonotype was seen a few times. The rearrangement joins TRBV25-1 to TRBJ1-2, with D uncertain. V gave up 2 bases and J gave up 0 bases, with 4 bases separating them. CDR3 length: 13 residues. The germline V gene encodes CDR1 MGHDK and CDR2 SYGVNS. CDR3 bases: TGTGCCAGCAGTGAAGCCACTAACTATGGCTACACCTTC. Translating gives CASSEATNYGYTF.

This clonotype was counted a single time. This chain joins TRBV19 and TRBJ1-1; D may be TRBD1 (5 bases). There are 14 residues in the CDR3. V lost 5 bases to trimming and J lost 4 bases, with 14 bases between them. Germline-derived CDR1 and CDR2 are LNHDA and SQIVND (reference sequence). The CDR3 loop is CASSGGTPATEAFF. The CDR3 nucleotides read TGTGCCAGTAGTGGGGGGACCCCGGCCACTGAAGCTTTCTTT.

This chain joins TRBV15 and TRBJ2-7; a weak D match, TRBD1 (6 bases). There are 12 residues in the CDR3. From germline, CDR1 is LNHNV and CDR2 YYDKDF (reference sequence). Trimming removed 3 bases from V and 9 bases from J, with 12 bases in between. CDR3 loop: CATSRQGIGQYF. The DNA of the CDR3 is TGTGCCACCAGCAGGCAGGGGATTGGGCAGTACTTC.